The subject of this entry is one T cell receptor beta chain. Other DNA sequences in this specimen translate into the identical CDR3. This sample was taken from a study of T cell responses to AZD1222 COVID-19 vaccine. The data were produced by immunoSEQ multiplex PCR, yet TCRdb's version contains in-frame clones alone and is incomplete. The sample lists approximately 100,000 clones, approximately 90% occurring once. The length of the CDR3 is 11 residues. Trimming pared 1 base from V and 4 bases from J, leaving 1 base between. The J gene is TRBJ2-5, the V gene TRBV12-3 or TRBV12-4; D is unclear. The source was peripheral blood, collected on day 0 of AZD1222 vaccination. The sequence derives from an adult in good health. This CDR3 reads CASSLGETQYF. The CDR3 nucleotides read TGTGCCAGCAGTTTAGGAGAGACCCAGTACTTC.